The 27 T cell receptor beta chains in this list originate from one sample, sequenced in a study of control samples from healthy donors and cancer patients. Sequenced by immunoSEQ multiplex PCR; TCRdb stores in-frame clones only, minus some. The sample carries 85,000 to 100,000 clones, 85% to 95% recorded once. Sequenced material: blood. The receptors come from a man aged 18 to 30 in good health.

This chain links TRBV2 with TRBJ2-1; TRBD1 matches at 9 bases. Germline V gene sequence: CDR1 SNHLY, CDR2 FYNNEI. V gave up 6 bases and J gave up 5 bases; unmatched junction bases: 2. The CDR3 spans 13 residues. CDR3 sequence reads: CASRGQGNNEQFF. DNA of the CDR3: TGTGCCAGCAGGGGACAGGGCAACAATGAGCAGTTCTTC.

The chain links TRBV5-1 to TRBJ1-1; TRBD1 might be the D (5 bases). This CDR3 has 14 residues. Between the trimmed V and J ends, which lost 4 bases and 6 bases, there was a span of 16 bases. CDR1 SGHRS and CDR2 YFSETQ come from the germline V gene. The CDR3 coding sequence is TGCGCCAGCAGCCTCTCCTCAGGGTTCGCTGAAGCTTTCTTT. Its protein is CASSLSSGFAEAFF.

CDR3 residues: CASSQDPGRLGYGYTF. CDR3 nucleotide sequence: TGCGCCAGCAGCCAAGATCCGGGTCGCCTCGGCTATGGCTACACCTTC. This chain connects TRBV4-3 to TRBJ1-2; D unresolved. The germline V gene encodes CDR1 LGHNA and CDR2 YSLEER. The CDR3 is made up of 16 amino acids. V shed 0 bases and J shed 4 bases, with 15 bases lying between them.

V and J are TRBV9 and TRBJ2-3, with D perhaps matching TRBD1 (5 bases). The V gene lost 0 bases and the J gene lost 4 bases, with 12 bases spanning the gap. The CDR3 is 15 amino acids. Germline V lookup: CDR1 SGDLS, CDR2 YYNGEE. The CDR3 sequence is CASSVEGRVADTQYF. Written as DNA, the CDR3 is TGTGCCAGCAGCGTAGAAGGCAGGGTCGCAGATACGCAGTATTTT.

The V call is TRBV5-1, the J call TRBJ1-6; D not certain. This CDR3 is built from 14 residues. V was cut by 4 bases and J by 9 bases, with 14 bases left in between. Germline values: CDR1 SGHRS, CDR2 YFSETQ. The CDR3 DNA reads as TGCGCCAGCAGCCATCCTGATGGCATTTCACCCCTCCACTTT. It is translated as CASSHPDGISPLHF. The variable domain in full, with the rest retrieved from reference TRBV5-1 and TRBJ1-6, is KAGVTQTPRYLIKTRGQQVTLSCSPISGHRSVSWYQQTPGQGLQFLFEYFSETQRNKGNFPGRFSGRQFSNSRSEMNVSTLELGDSALYLCASSHPDGISPLHFGNGTRLTVT.

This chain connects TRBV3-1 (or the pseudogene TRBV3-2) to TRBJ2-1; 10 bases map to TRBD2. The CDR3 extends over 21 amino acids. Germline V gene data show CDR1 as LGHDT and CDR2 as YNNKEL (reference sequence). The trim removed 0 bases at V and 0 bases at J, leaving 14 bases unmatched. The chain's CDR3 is CASSQDRASGSMGSSYNEQFF. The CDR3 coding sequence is TGTGCCAGCAGCCAAGATCGGGCTAGCGGGAGTATGGGGAGCTCCTACAATGAGCAGTTCTTC.

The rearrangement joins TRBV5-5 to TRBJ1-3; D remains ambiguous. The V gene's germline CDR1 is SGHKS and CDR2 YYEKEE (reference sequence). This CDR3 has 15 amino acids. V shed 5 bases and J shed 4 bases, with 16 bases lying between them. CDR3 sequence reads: CASSSPKGGGNTIYF. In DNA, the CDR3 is TGTGCCAGCAGTTCGCCCAAGGGAGGAGGAAACACCATATATTTT.

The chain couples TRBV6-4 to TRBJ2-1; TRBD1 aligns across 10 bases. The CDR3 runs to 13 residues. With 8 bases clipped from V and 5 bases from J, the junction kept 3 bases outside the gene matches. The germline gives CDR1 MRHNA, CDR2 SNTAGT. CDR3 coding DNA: TGTGCCAGCGGGACAGGGGTAAACAATGAGCAGTTCTTC. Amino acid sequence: CASGTGVNNEQFF.

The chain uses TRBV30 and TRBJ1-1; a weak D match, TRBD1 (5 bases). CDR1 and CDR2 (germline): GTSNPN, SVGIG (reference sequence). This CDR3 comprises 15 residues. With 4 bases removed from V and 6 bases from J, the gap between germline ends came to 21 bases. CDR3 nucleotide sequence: TGTGCCTGGATCCCGGGGGTAAGGTTCGTAGCTGAAGCTTTCTTT. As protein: CAWIPGVRFVAEAFF.

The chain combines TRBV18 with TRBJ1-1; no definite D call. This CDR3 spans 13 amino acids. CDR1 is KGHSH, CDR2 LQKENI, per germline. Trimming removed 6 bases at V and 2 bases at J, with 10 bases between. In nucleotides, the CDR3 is TGTGCCAGCTCCCAGCAGGCTAACACTGAAGCTTTCTTT. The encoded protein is CASSQQANTEAFF.

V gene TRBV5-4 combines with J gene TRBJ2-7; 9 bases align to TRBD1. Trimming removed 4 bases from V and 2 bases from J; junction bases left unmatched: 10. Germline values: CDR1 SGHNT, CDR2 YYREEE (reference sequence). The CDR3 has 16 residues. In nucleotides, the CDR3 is TGTGCCAGCAGCCCGGGACCGACAGGGGGACCCTACGAGCAGTACTTC. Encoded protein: CASSPGPTGGPYEQYF.

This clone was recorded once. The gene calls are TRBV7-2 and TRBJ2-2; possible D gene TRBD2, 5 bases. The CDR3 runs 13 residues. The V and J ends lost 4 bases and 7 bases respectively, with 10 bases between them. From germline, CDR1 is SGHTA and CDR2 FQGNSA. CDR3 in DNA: TGTGCCAGCAGCTCCCGGGATGTCGGGGAGCTGTTTTTT. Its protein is CASSSRDVGELFF. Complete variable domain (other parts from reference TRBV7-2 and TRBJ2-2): GAGVSQSPSNKVTEKGKDVELRCDPISGHTALYWYRQSLGQGLEFLIYFQGNSAPDKSGLPSDRFSAERTGGSVSTLTIQRTQQEDSAVYLCASSSRDVGELFFGEGSRLTVL.

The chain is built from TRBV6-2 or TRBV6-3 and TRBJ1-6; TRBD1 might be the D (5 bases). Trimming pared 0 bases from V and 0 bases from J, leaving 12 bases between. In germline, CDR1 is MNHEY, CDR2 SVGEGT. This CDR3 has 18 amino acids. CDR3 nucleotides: TGTGCCAGCAGTTACTCGGCCAGGGCGAGCTCCTATAATTCACCCCTCCACTTT. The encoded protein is CASSYSARASSYNSPLHF.

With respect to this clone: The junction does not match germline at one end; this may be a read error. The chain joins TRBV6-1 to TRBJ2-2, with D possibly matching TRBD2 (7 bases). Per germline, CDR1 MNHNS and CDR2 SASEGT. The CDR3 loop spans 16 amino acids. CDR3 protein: CARSEGGRVDTGELFF. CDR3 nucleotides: TGTGCCCGCAGTGAGGGGGGGCGGGTGGACACCGGGGAGCTGTTTTTT.

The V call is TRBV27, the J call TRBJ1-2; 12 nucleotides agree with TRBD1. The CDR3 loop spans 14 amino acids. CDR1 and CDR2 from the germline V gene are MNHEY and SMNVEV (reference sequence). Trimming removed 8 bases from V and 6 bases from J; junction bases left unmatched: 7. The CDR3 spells CASLRDRGLHGYTF. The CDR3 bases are TGTGCCAGCCTCCGGGACAGGGGGCTTCATGGCTACACCTTC.

CDR3 loop: CASSTGTYTNEQFF. For the CDR3, the DNA is TGTGCCAGCAGTACCGGGACTTACACCAATGAGCAGTTCTTC. The genes are TRBV27 and TRBJ2-1, with D maybe TRBD2 (6 bases). CDR3 length: 14 residues. Trimming took off 5 bases at V and 6 bases at J, with 14 bases between the two ends. CDR1 is MNHEY, CDR2 SMNVEV, per germline (reference sequence).

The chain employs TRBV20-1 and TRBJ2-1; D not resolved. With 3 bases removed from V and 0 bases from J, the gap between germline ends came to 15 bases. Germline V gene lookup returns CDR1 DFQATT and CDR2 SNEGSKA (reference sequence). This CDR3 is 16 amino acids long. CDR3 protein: CSASGPPTSSYNEQFF. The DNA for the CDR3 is TGCAGTGCTAGTGGTCCTCCCACGAGCTCCTACAATGAGCAGTTCTTC.

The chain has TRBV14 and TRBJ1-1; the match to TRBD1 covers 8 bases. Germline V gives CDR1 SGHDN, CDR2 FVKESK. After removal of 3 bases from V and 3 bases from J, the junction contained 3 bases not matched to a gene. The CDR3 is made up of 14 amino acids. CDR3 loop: CASSQAGGHTEAFF. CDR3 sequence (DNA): TGTGCCAGCAGCCAGGCAGGGGGCCACACTGAAGCTTTCTTT.

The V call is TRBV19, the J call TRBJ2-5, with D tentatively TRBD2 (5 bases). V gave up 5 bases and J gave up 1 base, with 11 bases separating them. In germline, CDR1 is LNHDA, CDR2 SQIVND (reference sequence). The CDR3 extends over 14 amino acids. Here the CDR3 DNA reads TGTGCCAGTAGTGTAGCGAACGTCCAAGAGACCCAGTACTTC. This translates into CASSVANVQETQYF.

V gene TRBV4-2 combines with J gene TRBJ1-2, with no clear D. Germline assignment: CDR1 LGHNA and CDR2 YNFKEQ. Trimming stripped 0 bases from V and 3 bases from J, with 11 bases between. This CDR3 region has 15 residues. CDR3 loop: CASSQDTTAHYGYTF. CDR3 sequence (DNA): TGTGCCAGCAGCCAAGATACTACAGCCCACTATGGCTACACCTTC.

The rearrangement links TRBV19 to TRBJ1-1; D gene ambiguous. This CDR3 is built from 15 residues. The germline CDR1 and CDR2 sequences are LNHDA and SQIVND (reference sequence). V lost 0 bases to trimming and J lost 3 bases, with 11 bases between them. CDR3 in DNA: TGTGCCAGTAGTATAGATGGGGTTTCTGACACTGAAGCTTTCTTT. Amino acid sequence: CASSIDGVSDTEAFF.

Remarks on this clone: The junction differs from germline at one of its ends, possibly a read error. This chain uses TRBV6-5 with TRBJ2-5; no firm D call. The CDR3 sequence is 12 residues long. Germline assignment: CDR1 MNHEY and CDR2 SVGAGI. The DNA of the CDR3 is TGTGCAAGCAGGACCAACCGAGAGACCCAGTACTTC. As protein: CASRTNRETQYF.

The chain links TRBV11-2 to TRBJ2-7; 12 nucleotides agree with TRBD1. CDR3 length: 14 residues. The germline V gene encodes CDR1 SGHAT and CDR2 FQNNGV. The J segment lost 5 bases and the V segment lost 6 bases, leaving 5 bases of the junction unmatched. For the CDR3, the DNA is TGTGCCAGCAGACCCGGGACAGGGGGCGACGAGCAGTACTTC. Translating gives CASRPGTGGDEQYF.

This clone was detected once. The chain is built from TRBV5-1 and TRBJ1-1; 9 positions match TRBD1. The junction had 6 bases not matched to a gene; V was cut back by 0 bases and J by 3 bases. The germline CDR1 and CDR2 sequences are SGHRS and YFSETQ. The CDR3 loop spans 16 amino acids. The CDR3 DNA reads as TGCGCCAGCAGCTTGGCCGGAGGACAGGGGCACACTGAAGCTTTCTTT. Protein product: CASSLAGGQGHTEAFF. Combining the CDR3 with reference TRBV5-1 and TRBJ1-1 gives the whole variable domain KAGVTQTPRYLIKTRGQQVTLSCSPISGHRSVSWYQQTPGQGLQFLFEYFSETQRNKGNFPGRFSGRQFSNSRSEMNVSTLELGDSALYLCASSLAGGQGHTEAFFGQGTRLTVV.

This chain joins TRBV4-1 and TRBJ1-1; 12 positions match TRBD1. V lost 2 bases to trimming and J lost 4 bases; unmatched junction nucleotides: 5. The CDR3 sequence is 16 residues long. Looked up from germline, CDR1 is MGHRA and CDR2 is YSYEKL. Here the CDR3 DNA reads TGCGCCAGCAGCCAACTCCCGGGACAGGGGGCCACTGAAGCTTTCTTT. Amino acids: CASSQLPGQGATEAFF.

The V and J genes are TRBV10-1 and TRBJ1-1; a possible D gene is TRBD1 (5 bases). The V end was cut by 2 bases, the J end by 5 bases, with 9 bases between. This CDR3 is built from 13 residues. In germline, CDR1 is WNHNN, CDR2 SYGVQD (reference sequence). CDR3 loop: CASSEGGMTEAFF. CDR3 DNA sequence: TGCGCCAGCAGTGAGGGGGGGATGACTGAAGCTTTCTTT.

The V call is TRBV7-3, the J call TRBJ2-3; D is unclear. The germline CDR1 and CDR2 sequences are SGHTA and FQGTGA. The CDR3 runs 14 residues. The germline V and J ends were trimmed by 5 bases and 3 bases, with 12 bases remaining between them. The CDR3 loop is CASSQSPNTDTQYF. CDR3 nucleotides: TGTGCCAGCAGCCAATCGCCGAATACAGATACGCAGTATTTT. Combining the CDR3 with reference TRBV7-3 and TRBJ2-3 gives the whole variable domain GAGVSQTPSNKVTEKGKYVELRCDPISGHTALYWYRQSLGQGPEFLIYFQGTGAADDSGLPNDRFFAVRPEGSVSTLKIQRTERGDSAVYLCASSQSPNTDTQYFGPGTRLTVL.